A selection of T cell receptor beta chains follows, all from one sample in a study of OX40 agonist ivuxolimab in advanced cancers. Sequencing used immunoSEQ multiplex PCR; TCRdb keeps in-frame clones, though not all of them. This repertoire shows 75,000 or so clones, around 82% found once; its top ten account for about 8%. Sequences were derived from CD4+ or CD8+ T cells sorted from blood, sampled in a trial of the OX40 agonist ivuxolimab. All receptors derive from an adult with an advanced solid tumor such as melanoma, head and neck, liver or kidney cancer. CDR3s include the opening cysteine and the closing phenylalanine or tryptophan. The order of the fields is CDR3 protein, CDR3 DNA, clone size, CDR3 length, V gene, J gene, D gene. A D gene is named only where the DNA matches it firmly. Expanded clones get a size class; other rows say once, few or many, or leave the size out.

CDR3: CASYGTVNYGYTF
DNA: TGTGCCAGTTACGGGACGGTAAACTATGGCTACACCTTC
size: NA
length: 13
V: TRBV6-1
J: TRBJ1-2
D: NA

CDR3: CASSLVAGGGSEQYF
DNA: TGCGCCAGCAGCTTGGTCGCTGGGGGGGGATCCGAGCAGTACTTC
size: NA
length: 15
V: TRBV5-1
J: TRBJ2-7
D: TRBD2

CDR3: CASSSTHGTQYF
DNA: TGTGCCAGCAGCTCCACTCACGGTACGCAGTATTTT
size: NA
length: 12
V: TRBV7-2
J: TRBJ2-3
D: NA

CDR3: CASSPLAGQGDTQYF
DNA: TGTGCCAGCAGCCCCTTAGCGGGGCAAGGGGATACGCAGTATTTT
size: NA
length: 15
V: TRBV4-2
J: TRBJ2-3
D: TRBD2

CDR3: CASGRDRGGFTDTQYF
DNA: TGTGCTAGTGGAAGAGACAGGGGAGGGTTCACAGATACGCAGTATTTT
size: NA
length: 16
V: TRBV12-5
J: TRBJ2-3
D: NA

CDR3: CASSHSGGGRDNEQFF
DNA: TGTGCCAGCAGCCATAGCGGTGGAGGAAGGGACAATGAGCAGTTCTTC
size: NA
length: 16
V: TRBV11-2
J: TRBJ2-1
D: NA

CDR3: CASQVAIYQPQHF
DNA: TGTGCCAGCCAGGTCGCCATTTATCAGCCCCAGCATTTT
size: NA
length: 13
V: TRBV2
J: TRBJ1-5
D: NA

CDR3: CSVRGGTGIGDEQYF
DNA: TGCAGCGTCCGAGGTGGGACAGGGATAGGGGACGAGCAGTACTTC
size: NA
length: 15
V: TRBV29-1
J: TRBJ2-7
D: TRBD1

CDR3: CAWSVPPGTEFF
DNA: TGTGCCTGGAGTGTACCCCCAGGGACGGAGTTCTTC
size: NA
length: 12
V: TRBV30
J: TRBJ2-1
D: NA

CDR3: CASIKIRGQGQFF
DNA: TGTGCCAGCATTAAGATCCGGGGACAGGGGCAGTTCTTC
size: once
length: 13
V: TRBV28
J: TRBJ2-1
D: TRBD1

CDR3: CASSFRDQGRNGYTF
DNA: TGTGCCAGCAGTTTTCGCGATCAGGGAAGGAATGGCTACACCTTC
size: NA
length: 15
V: TRBV27
J: TRBJ1-2
D: NA

CDR3: CASSRDGSYEQYF
DNA: TGTGCCAGCAGTCGGGACGGATCCTACGAGCAGTACTTC
size: NA
length: 13
V: TRBV6-5
J: TRBJ2-7
D: NA

CDR3: CASSMGWQSKNIQYF
DNA: TGTGCCAGTAGTATGGGATGGCAGAGCAAAAACATTCAGTACTTC
size: NA
length: 15
V: TRBV19
J: TRBJ2-4
D: NA

CDR3: CASSLRGWGTQYF
DNA: TGTGCCAGCAGTTTACGTGGGTGGGGGACCCAGTACTTC
size: NA
length: 13
V: TRBV27
J: TRBJ2-5
D: NA

CDR3: CASSFGQSGDEQYF
DNA: TGCGCCAGCAGCTTTGGTCAGAGTGGAGACGAGCAGTACTTC
size: NA
length: 14
V: TRBV5-1
J: TRBJ2-7
D: NA

CDR3: CASSQDASTDTQYF
DNA: TGCGCCAGCAGCCAAGATGCCAGCACAGATACGCAGTATTTT
size: NA
length: 14
V: TRBV4-3
J: TRBJ2-3
D: NA

CDR3: CASSGGRGSNYGYTF
DNA: TGTGCCAGCAGCGGCGGACGGGGCTCCAACTATGGCTACACCTTC
size: NA
length: 15
V: TRBV7-2
J: TRBJ1-2
D: NA

CDR3: CASSAPDSYEQYF
DNA: TGTGCCAGCAGCGCTCCCGACAGCTACGAGCAGTACTTC
size: NA
length: 13
V: TRBV5-8
J: TRBJ2-7
D: NA

CDR3: CASSVRTESYEQYF
DNA: TGTGCCAGCAGCGTCCGGACAGAGTCCTACGAGCAGTACTTC
size: NA
length: 14
V: TRBV9
J: TRBJ2-7
D: NA

CDR3: CASSPSTGLDQPQHF
DNA: TGTGCCAGCTCACCGAGTACAGGTTTAGATCAGCCCCAGCATTTT
size: NA
length: 15
V: TRBV18
J: TRBJ1-5
D: NA

CDR3: CASSPGQGASLAYTF
DNA: TGTGCCAGCAGCCCGGGACAGGGCGCCTCTCTGGCCTACACCTTC
size: NA
length: 15
V: TRBV6-6
J: TRBJ1-2
D: TRBD1

CDR3: CASSLQPTTGPNTEAFF
DNA: TGTGCCAGCAGTTTACAACCTACGACAGGACCGAACACTGAAGCTTTCTTT
size: NA
length: 17
V: TRBV28
J: TRBJ1-1
D: NA

CDR3: CSAQSGYGYTF
DNA: TGCAGCGCCCAAAGTGGGTATGGCTACACCTTC
size: NA
length: 11
V: TRBV29-1
J: TRBJ1-2
D: NA

CDR3: CASSLPLGHTLSDYTF
DNA: TGTGCCAGCAGCCTCCCTTTGGGACACACCCTATCAGACTACACCTTC
size: NA
length: 16
V: TRBV5-6
J: TRBJ1-2
D: NA

CDR3: CASSPQDSNTEAFF
DNA: TGTGCCAGCAGCCCCCAGGACAGCAACACTGAAGCTTTCTTT
size: NA
length: 14
V: TRBV9
J: TRBJ1-1
D: NA

CDR3: CASSLAGSAGANVLTF
DNA: TGTGCCAGCAGCTTAGCGGGATCGGCTGGGGCCAACGTCCTGACTTTC
size: NA
length: 16
V: TRBV11-3
J: TRBJ2-6
D: NA

CDR3: CASSVSGEGYTF
DNA: TGTGCCAGCAGTGTATCGGGGGAAGGCTACACCTTC
size: NA
length: 12
V: TRBV2
J: TRBJ1-2
D: NA

CDR3: CASSQDDRGLTEAFF
DNA: TGCGCCAGCAGCCAAGATGACAGGGGGCTAACTGAAGCTTTCTTT
size: NA
length: 15
V: TRBV4-3
J: TRBJ1-1
D: TRBD1

CDR3: CASSQRTSGGSRWYF
DNA: TGTGCCAGCAGCCAACGGACTAGCGGGGGGTCTCGTTGGTACTTC
size: few
length: 15
V: TRBV7-2
J: TRBJ2-7
D: TRBD2

CDR3: CASRGIGGADYGYTF
DNA: TGCGCCAGCAGGGGAATCGGGGGGGCTGACTATGGCTACACCTTC
size: once
length: 15
V: TRBV4-1
J: TRBJ1-2
D: NA